This passage covers 21 T cell receptor beta chains from one sample sequenced in a study of blood T cell repertoires in COVID-19. Measured with immunoSEQ multiplex PCR; TCRdb has only the in-frame clones, and not every one. The sample has 250,000 to 400,000 clones; approximately 89% are singletons. Material: peripheral blood. These receptors came from a woman in her twenties or thirties with COVID-19, enrolled during active disease.

This clone has only a few counts. The V gene is TRBV5-5, the J gene TRBJ1-4; 9 nucleotides match TRBD1. CDR1 is SGHKS and CDR2 is YYEKEE in the germline V gene (reference sequence). With V trimmed by 0 bases and J by 4 bases, 1 base remained unmatched. This CDR3 region has 15 residues. In nucleotides, the CDR3 is TGTGCCAGCAGCTTGGAGGACAGGGGTAATGAAAAACTGTTTTTT. This sequence encodes CASSLEDRGNEKLFF.

The V call is TRBV16, the J call TRBJ1-5; D is unresolved. Germline-derived CDR1 and CDR2 are KGHSY and FQNENV. This CDR3 region has 14 residues. With 4 bases removed from V and 7 bases from J, the gap between germline ends came to 14 bases. CDR3 loop: CASSLMTLTQPQHF. CDR3 DNA: TGTGCCAGCAGCCTTATGACACTTACGCAGCCCCAGCATTTT.

V gene TRBV30 combines with J gene TRBJ2-5; D gene unclear. V dropped 2 bases and J dropped 7 bases, with 11 bases sitting between them. Looked up from germline, CDR1 is GTSNPN and CDR2 is SVGIG (reference sequence). The CDR3 is made up of 12 amino acids. The CDR3 spells CAWSRRPGTQYF. CDR3 DNA sequence: TGTGCCTGGAGTAGAAGGCCAGGGACCCAGTACTTC.

The J gene is TRBJ2-7, the V gene TRBV5-4, with D possibly matching TRBD2 (6 bases). Looked up from germline, CDR1 is SGHNT and CDR2 is YYREEE (reference sequence). Deletions cut 4 bases from V and 7 bases from J, with 15 bases between. This CDR3 has 13 amino acids. The CDR3 sequence: CASSPGGYGEQYF. Written as DNA, the CDR3 is TGTGCCAGCAGCCCAGGAGGGTATGGGGAGCAGTACTTC.

The chain joins TRBV7-8 to TRBJ1-2, with D perhaps TRBD1 (5 bases). The CDR3 totals 14 residues. The V end lost 2 bases, the J end lost 3 bases, and 10 bases lay between the germline ends. Germline V CDR1 and CDR2: SGHVS, FQNEAQ. CDR3 region: CASSLRTGDYGYTF. In DNA, the CDR3 is TGTGCCAGCAGCTTACGTACGGGGGACTATGGCTACACCTTC.

The rearrangement uses TRBV29-1 and TRBJ1-2, with D tentatively TRBD1 (6 bases). The CDR3 is 14 amino acids. V was cut by 2 bases and J by 0 bases, with 10 bases left in between. From germline, CDR1 is SQVTM and CDR2 ANQGSEA. The CDR3 DNA reads TGCAGCGTTGAAAGGGACACGGCTAACTATGGCTACACCTTC. This translates into CSVERDTANYGYTF.

The V and J genes are TRBV6-2 or TRBV6-3 and TRBJ1-1; 8 bases line up with TRBD1. Looked up from germline, CDR1 is MNHEY and CDR2 is SVGEGT. V lost 5 bases to trimming and J lost 11 bases; unmatched junction nucleotides: 10. The length of the CDR3 is 13 residues. The CDR3 loop is CASSSVGQGTAFF. The CDR3 nucleotides read TGTGCCAGCAGTAGTGTTGGACAGGGTACGGCTTTCTTT.

The chain carries TRBV5-1 and TRBJ1-4; D might be TRBD1 (5 bases). From germline, CDR1 is SGHRS and CDR2 YFSETQ. CDR3 length: 15 residues. V shed 4 bases and J shed 8 bases, with 18 bases lying between them. CDR3 protein: CASSPEGRSSEKLFF. The CDR3 region has the DNA TGCGCCAGCAGCCCGGAGGGACGATCGTCGGAAAAACTGTTTTTT.

This clone was seen once. The genes are TRBV19 and TRBJ2-5; D is possibly TRBD2 (5 bases). Germline V CDR1 and CDR2: LNHDA, SQIVND (reference sequence). V lost 4 bases and J 5 bases, leaving 11 bases between the germline ends. The CDR3 extends over 13 amino acids. This CDR3 reads CASSRAGGETQYF. The CDR3 nucleotides read TGTGCCAGTAGTAGGGCGGGCGGGGAGACCCAGTACTTC. The whole variable domain, filled in from reference TRBV19 and TRBJ2-5, reads DGGITQSPKYLFRKEGQNVTLSCEQNLNHDAMYWYRQDPGQGLRLIYYSQIVNDFQKGDIAEGYSVSREKKESFPLTVTSAQKNPTAFYLCASSRAGGETQYFGPGTRLLVL.

This chain uses TRBV3-1 (or the pseudogene TRBV3-2) with TRBJ2-1; 10 bases are shared with TRBD2. CDR1 LGHDT and CDR2 YNNKEL come from the germline V gene (reference sequence). The CDR3 length is 15 residues. The V gene end was trimmed by 2 bases and the J gene end by 9 bases; junction bases not matched to a gene: 7. CDR3 residues: CASSQLAGGQGEQFF. The CDR3 nucleotides are TGTGCCAGCAGCCAATTAGCGGGGGGCCAGGGTGAGCAGTTCTTC.

The chain combines TRBV6-5 with TRBJ2-2; D remains unclear. The germline V gene encodes CDR1 MNHEY and CDR2 SVGAGI. This CDR3 spans 13 amino acids. V lost 4 bases, J lost 4 bases, and 7 bases lay in between. The CDR3 here is CASSFVGTGELFF. As DNA, the CDR3 is TGTGCCAGCAGTTTTGTCGGCACCGGGGAGCTGTTTTTT.

This chain uses TRBV7-2 with TRBJ2-5, with TRBD2 identical over 9 bases. Per the germline V gene, CDR1 is SGHTA and CDR2 is FQGNSA. After removal of 5 bases from V and 5 bases from J, the junction contained 6 bases not matched to a gene. This CDR3 is 14 amino acids long. DNA of the CDR3: TGTGCCAGCAGCCTATCTAGCGGGGACGAGACCCAGTACTTC. This codes for CASSLSSGDETQYF.

The chain combines TRBV7-9 with TRBJ2-2; D is possibly TRBD2 (6 bases). CDR3 size: 14 residues. Per the germline V gene, CDR1 is SEHNR and CDR2 is FQNEAQ (reference sequence). The V and J ends lost 3 bases and 2 bases respectively, with 7 bases between them. As DNA, the CDR3 is TGTGCCAGCAGCTTGACTAGTAACACCGGGGAGCTGTTTTTT. This encodes CASSLTSNTGELFF.

Notes on this clone: This same CDR3 is encoded by further DNA sequences in the sample. The rearrangement links TRBV5-6 to TRBJ1-2, with unresolved D. With 0 bases removed from V and 4 bases from J, the gap between germline ends came to 7 bases. The length of the CDR3 is 13 residues. Per the germline V gene, CDR1 is SGHDT and CDR2 is YYEEEE. DNA for the CDR3: TGTGCCAGCAGCTTGGTAAGCGGCTATGGCTACACCTTC. Its translation is CASSLVSGYGYTF.

The chain carries TRBV6-2 or TRBV6-3 and TRBJ1-5; TRBD1 matches 10 bases. The CDR3 runs to 15 residues. V shed 2 bases, J shed 8 bases, and the junction held 6 bases outside the gene matches. The V gene's germline CDR1 is MNHEY and CDR2 SVGEGT. The CDR3 DNA sequence: TGTGCCAGCAGTTACACCCCGACAGGGGGCGAGCCCCAGCATTTT. This codes for CASSYTPTGGEPQHF.

The chain uses TRBV28 and TRBJ1-4, with TRBD1 matching 11 bases. CDR3 length equals 18 residues. CDR1 is MDHEN and CDR2 is SYDVKM in the germline V gene. With V trimmed by 7 bases and J by 3 bases, 13 bases remained unmatched. CDR3: CASTHPGQGALPNEKLFF. CDR3 in DNA: TGTGCCAGCACCCACCCCGGACAGGGGGCTCTTCCTAATGAAAAACTGTTTTTT.

This clone appeared a few times. This chain uses TRBV12-3 or TRBV12-4 with TRBJ1-5, with TRBD1 as a possible D gene (6 bases). This CDR3 is built from 13 residues. With 4 bases removed from V and 6 bases from J, the gap between germline ends came to 10 bases. The CDR3, as DNA: TGTGCCAGCAGTTCGGACAGTGTTCAGCCCCAGCATTTT. Protein product: CASSSDSVQPQHF.

This chain joins TRBV27 and TRBJ2-7, with TRBD1 identical over 11 bases. The germline V gene encodes CDR1 MNHEY and CDR2 SMNVEV (reference sequence). The CDR3 spans 14 residues. The ends lost 5 bases at V and 3 bases at J; junction bases unmatched: 3. The CDR3 protein is CASSKGQGDYEQYV. The CDR3, as DNA: TGTGCCAGCAGTAAGGGACAGGGGGACTACGAGCAGTACGTC.

The chain is built from TRBV10-1 and TRBJ2-5; 9 nucleotides line up with TRBD2. The germline CDR1 and CDR2 sequences are WNHNN and SYGVQD (reference sequence). Germline trimming cut 5 bases from V and 1 base from J; bases unmatched to any gene: 5. The CDR3 runs 15 residues. In nucleotides, the CDR3 is TGCGCCAGCAGTAGTAGCGGGGGATTCCAAGAGACCCAGTACTTC. This codes for CASSSSGGFQETQYF.

The V and J genes are TRBV3-1 (or the pseudogene TRBV3-2) and TRBJ1-4; D is unclear. Germline V gene data show CDR1 as LGHDT and CDR2 as YNNKEL (reference sequence). Trimming left V 1 base short and J 12 bases short, with 18 bases between. The CDR3 consists of 15 residues. This chain's CDR3 is CASSQGAGSSTQLFF. DNA of the CDR3: TGTGCCAGCAGCCAAGGTGCAGGATCGTCTACACAACTGTTTTTT.

This rearrangement joins TRBV4-1 to TRBJ2-7, with D unclear. V shed 1 base and J shed 5 bases, with 21 bases lying between them. Germline CDR1 and CDR2: MGHRA and YSYEKL. The CDR3 spans 17 residues. This CDR3 reads CASSQGATVRPLNEQYF. The DNA of the CDR3 is TGCGCCAGCAGCCAAGGTGCTACAGTTAGGCCCCTTAACGAGCAGTACTTC.